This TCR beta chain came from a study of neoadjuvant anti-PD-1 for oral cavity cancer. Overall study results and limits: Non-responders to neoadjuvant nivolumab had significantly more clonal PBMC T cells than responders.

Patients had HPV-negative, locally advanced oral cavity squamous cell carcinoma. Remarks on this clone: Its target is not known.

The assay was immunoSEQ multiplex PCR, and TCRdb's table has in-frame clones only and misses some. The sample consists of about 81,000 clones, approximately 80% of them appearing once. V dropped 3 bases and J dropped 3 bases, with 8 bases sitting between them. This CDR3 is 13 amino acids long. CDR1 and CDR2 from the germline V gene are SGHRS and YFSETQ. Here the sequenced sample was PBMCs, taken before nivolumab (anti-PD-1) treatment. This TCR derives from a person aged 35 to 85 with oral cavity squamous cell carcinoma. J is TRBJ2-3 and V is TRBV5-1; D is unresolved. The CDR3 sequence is CASSSRTTDTQYF. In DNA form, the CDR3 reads TGCGCCAGCAGCTCCCGTACAACAGATACGCAGTATTTT. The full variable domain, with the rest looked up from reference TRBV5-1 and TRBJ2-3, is KAGVTQTPRYLIKTRGQQVTLSCSPISGHRSVSWYQQTPGQGLQFLFEYFSETQRNKGNFPGRFSGRQFSNSRSEMNVSTLELGDSALYLCASSSRTTDTQYFGPGTRLTVL.